These 20 T cell receptor beta chains were sequenced from one sample in a study of blood T cells in healthy people across ages. The use of a sample-barcoded 5' primer and a J-beta primer mix characterized a second PCR of roughly 7 to 12 cycles. A single record per CDR3 protein comes from TCRdb applying MiXCR to the 5' RACE reads. Among about 970,000 distinct CDR3 sequences listed, roughly 51% were seen once. The sequenced sample was blood. The receptors stem from a woman aged 55-69 years in good health.

This chain joins TRBV7-9 and TRBJ2-5, with 10 bases matching TRBD2. The CDR3 covers 17 residues. J was trimmed by 7 bases and V by 5 bases; bases with no gene match: 16. Germline CDR1 is SEHNR and CDR2 is FQNEAQ (reference sequence). CDR3 region: CASSISGGPRSGATQYF. The CDR3 DNA follows: TGTGCCAGCAGCATTAGCGGGGGGCCCCGCAGTGGGGCGACCCAGTACTTC.

This clonotype was picked up a small number of times. J is TRBJ2-1 and V is TRBV6-5; 8 bases line up with TRBD2. There are 14 residues in the CDR3. Germline V gene lookup returns CDR1 MNHEY and CDR2 SVGAGI. V lost 6 bases to trimming and J lost 5 bases; unmatched junction nucleotides: 6. The CDR3 protein is CASSPKLADNEQFF. DNA of the CDR3: TGTGCCAGCAGCCCCAAACTAGCGGACAATGAGCAGTTCTTC.

V is TRBV20-1 and J is TRBJ2-7; 7 bases fit TRBD2. The trim removed 4 bases at V and 1 base at J, leaving 1 base unmatched. Germline lookup yields CDR1 DFQATT and CDR2 SNEGSKA (reference sequence). The CDR3 runs 12 residues. The CDR3: CSAKGLSYEQYF. The DNA for the CDR3 is TGCAGTGCTAAGGGACTATCCTACGAGCAGTACTTC.

Of note for this clonotype: Mismatch with germline at one junction end may stem from a read error. The chain couples TRBV12-3 or TRBV12-4 to TRBJ2-3, with D perhaps TRBD2 (5 bases). The CDR3 length is 14 residues. CDR3 DNA sequence: TGTGCCAACAGTTTTCAGGCGGGCGCAGATACGCAGTATTTT. Amino acid sequence: CANSFQAGADTQYF.

The chain recombines TRBV28 with TRBJ1-4; a possible D gene is TRBD1 (6 bases). Per germline, CDR1 MDHEN and CDR2 SYDVKM. The CDR3 is 14 amino acids. V gave up 3 bases and J gave up 8 bases, with 13 bases separating them. The CDR3 DNA reads as TGTGCCAGCAGTTTGGGGGGGCTGTTAGAAAAACTGTTTTTT. Translated, it gives CASSLGGLLEKLFF. Variable domain in full (rest from reference TRBV28 and TRBJ1-4): DVKVTQSSRYLVKRTGEKVFLECVQDMDHENMFWYRQDPGLGLRLIYFSYDVKMKEKGDIPEGYSVSREKKERFSLILESASTNQTSMYLCASSLGGLLEKLFFGSGTQLSVL.

There are a few counts of this clonotype. The chain joins TRBV28 to TRBJ1-2; the D is unclear. Germline-derived CDR1 and CDR2 are MDHEN and SYDVKM. V lost 7 bases and J lost 4, with 10 bases in between. This CDR3 comprises 12 residues. CDR3: CASTSRTYGYTF. In DNA, the CDR3 is TGTGCCAGCACCTCCAGGACCTATGGCTACACCTTC.

The chain joins TRBV14 to TRBJ2-7, with TRBD1 as a possible D gene (5 bases). Germline V CDR1 and CDR2: SGHDN, FVKESK. Trimming removed 1 base from V and 3 bases from J, with 10 bases in between. This CDR3 contains 14 residues. CDR3 DNA: TGTGCCAGCAGCCAAGGTAACAGGAACTACGAGCAGTACTTC. Its protein is CASSQGNRNYEQYF.

The chain couples TRBV6-6 to TRBJ2-1, with 9 bases fitting TRBD2. Germline lookup yields CDR1 MNHNY and CDR2 SVGAGI (reference sequence). The trim removed 6 bases at V and 3 bases at J, leaving 9 bases unmatched. There are 16 residues in the CDR3. CDR3 sequence: CASSTQLAGYYNEQFF. The CDR3 DNA follows: TGTGCCAGCAGCACACAGCTAGCGGGGTACTACAATGAGCAGTTCTTC.

This clonotype came up a few times. This chain links TRBV7-9 with TRBJ2-1; the match to TRBD2 covers 8 bases. This CDR3 region has 14 residues. V was clipped by 8 bases and J by 9 bases; unmatched bases: 12. From germline, CDR1 is SEHNR and CDR2 FQNEAQ (reference sequence). In DNA, the CDR3 is TGTGCCAGCCAGCGGGAGAGGATGTCGGCTGAGCAGTTCTTC. Protein product: CASQRERMSAEQFF.

This clonotype was found a few times. This chain's CDR3 is CASSLASGSSGDTQYF. For the CDR3, the DNA is TGTGCCAGCAGCCTTGCTAGCGGGAGTTCTGGCGATACGCAGTATTTT. This chain joins TRBV28 and TRBJ2-3; 10 bases fit TRBD2. The CDR3 runs 16 residues. The trim removed 6 bases at V and 6 bases at J, leaving 12 bases unmatched. Germline CDR1 reads MDHEN; CDR2 reads SYDVKM.

V and J are TRBV19 and TRBJ1-5; TRBD1 matches at 7 bases. Germline CDR1 reads LNHDA; CDR2 reads SQIVND (reference sequence). With V trimmed by 2 bases and J by 2 bases, 6 bases remained unmatched. The CDR3 totals 16 residues. CDR3 sequence (DNA): TGTGCCAGTAGTATAAGGGGGCTGGGTGGCAATCAGCCCCAGCATTTT. Amino acid sequence: CASSIRGLGGNQPQHF.

The V gene is TRBV5-5, the J gene TRBJ2-1; D is ambiguous. Germline assignment: CDR1 SGHKS and CDR2 YYEKEE (reference sequence). This CDR3 has 12 residues. V was shortened by 0 bases and J by 10 bases, with 8 bases between the two germline ends. The DNA of the CDR3 is TGTGCCAGCAGCTTGGAAACGGGCGAGCAGTTCTTC. Translating it yields CASSLETGEQFF.

This chain links TRBV20-1 with TRBJ2-7; TRBD2 might be the D (6 bases). Trimming stripped 2 bases from V and 1 base from J, with 12 bases between. Germline loops: CDR1 DFQATT, CDR2 SNEGSKA (reference sequence). The CDR3 consists of 14 residues. CDR3 nucleotides: TGCAGTGCTAGATCCCGACTAGGTTCCTACGAGCAGTACTTC. It encodes CSARSRLGSYEQYF.

As regards this clonotype: This may stem from a read error, because a much larger clone lies one nucleotide away. The chain employs TRBV14 and TRBJ2-5, with TRBD2 as a possible D gene (5 bases). The V end lost 2 bases, the J end lost 11 bases, and 24 bases lay between the germline ends. The CDR3 sequence is 16 residues long. The V gene's germline CDR1 is SGHDN and CDR2 FVKESK. The CDR3 sequence is CASSQLSGNSYNEQYF. The CDR3 DNA sequence: TGTGCCAGCAGCCAACTTTCCGGGAACTCCTACAATGAGCAGTACTTC.

A remark on this clonotype: This may be a read error: a much more frequent sequence differs by one nucleotide. The chain uses TRBV20-1 and TRBJ2-5; 9 bases align to TRBD1. CDR3 length: 15 residues. Germline lookup yields CDR1 DFQATT and CDR2 SNEGSKA (reference sequence). After removal of 5 bases from V and 2 bases from J, the junction contained 9 bases not matched to a gene. CDR3 loop: CSARQDRGFQETQYF. CDR3 sequence (DNA): TGCAGTGCTCGACAGGACAGGGGTTTTCAAGAGACCCAGTACTTC.

The rearrangement links TRBV27 to TRBJ2-7; weak D call: TRBD2 (6 bases). V lost 5 bases, J lost 7 bases, and 15 bases lay in between. The CDR3 has 13 residues. The germline gives CDR1 MNHEY, CDR2 SMNVEV (reference sequence). CDR3 sequence (DNA): TGTGCCAGCAGTAGCGGGTCCCTCTTGGAGCAGTACTTC. It encodes CASSSGSLLEQYF.

The chain uses TRBV2 and TRBJ2-2, with unresolved D. CDR3 length: 14 residues. Germline assignment: CDR1 SNHLY and CDR2 FYNNEI. The V end lost 5 bases, the J end lost 1 base, and 8 bases lay between the germline ends. The CDR3 sequence is CASSINRNTGELFF. In DNA, the CDR3 is TGTGCCAGCAGTATAAACAGGAACACCGGGGAGCTGTTTTTT.

The chain is built from TRBV30 and TRBJ2-4; D gene uncertain. The J call is uncertain, as TRBJ2-7 better fits the DNA end. Germline CDR1 is GTSNPN and CDR2 is SVGIG (reference sequence). The CDR3 runs to 13 residues. CDR3 in amino acids: CAWSQGRDLEQYF. CDR3 in DNA: TGTGCCTGGAGCCAAGGCCGTGATCTCGAGCAGTACTTC.

The chain recombines TRBV30 with TRBJ2-7, with 9 nucleotides matching TRBD1. The J call may be wrong; the DNA end is better matched by TRBJ2-5. The CDR3 runs to 17 residues. Germline CDR1 reads GTSNPN; CDR2 reads SVGIG (reference sequence). CDR3 loop: CAWSDESHRGTGETQYF. The CDR3 DNA follows: TGTGCCTGGAGCGACGAGTCCCACAGGGGGACAGGGGAGACCCAGTACTTC.

This clonotype was counted at least ten times. This rearrangement joins TRBV10-3 to TRBJ1-6; D possibly corresponds to TRBD1 (5 bases). Germline values: CDR1 ENHRY, CDR2 SYGVKD. Trimming removed 7 bases from V and 10 bases from J, with 17 bases in between. This CDR3 is built from 14 residues. CDR3 protein: CAITQRQGGSPLHF. The CDR3 nucleotides are TGTGCCATCACCCAGCGGCAGGGCGGATCACCCCTCCACTTT.